This entry is about one T cell receptor beta chain. Its target is not known. Naive CD8 populations comprised CD45RO-negative cells positively selected for CCR7, excluding terminally differentiated effector memory CD45RA+ cells. All donors were Caucasian adults living in Nashville, Tennessee. The CDR3 extends over 18 amino acids. The V gene's germline CDR1 is SGHVS and CDR2 FQNEAQ. The J segment lost 0 bases and the V segment lost 3 bases, leaving 7 bases of the junction unmatched. The data were taken from a study of shared clonotypes between healthy human individuals. Study-wide results and caveats: It was anticipated that sequencing depth would influence how many clonotypes donors shared.

The authors distributed each subset's genomic DNA evenly over several immunoSEQ plates. The input for sorted-subset replicate PCRs was 150 to 200 ng DNA, tens of thousands of T cell genomes. Clones were sequenced by immunoSEQ multiplex PCR, and TCRdb holds only the in-frame ones, with some missing. This table has 1.5 million to 2.5 million clones, around 96% appearing once. The sequencing sample was made of naive CD8+ T cells sorted from blood. V is TRBV7-8 and J is TRBJ2-3, with 12 bases that match TRBD2. The sequence was collected from a man younger than 35 in good health. The CDR3 DNA reads TGTGCCAGCAGCTTTCCCCGACTAGCGGGGGTAAGCACAGATACGCAGTATTTT. The encoded protein is CASSFPRLAGVSTDTQYF.